This is a list of T cell receptor beta chains from one sample in a study of blood T cell repertoires in COVID-19. Data came from immunoSEQ multiplex PCR; TCRdb stores just in-frame clones and leaves some out. The table lists roughly 200,000 clones, roughly 90% of them singletons. Sequenced: peripheral blood. The receptors derive from a man aged 70 or older with acute or convalescent COVID-19. Both conserved end residues are part of each CDR3. The order of the fields is D gene, J gene, V gene, clone size, CDR3 DNA, CDR3 protein. A D gene is named only where the DNA matches it firmly. Size tells how often a clone was seen (once, few, many) or the class of an expanded clone, and some rows leave it out.

>-|TRBJ2-3|TRBV6-5|-
TGTGCCAGCGCCCAGGGGCTAGCGGACACAGATACGCAGTATTTT
CASAQGLADTDTQYF
>TRBD1|TRBJ2-5|TRBV5-1|once
TGCGCCAGCAGCAACGGACAGGGAGAGACCCAGTACTTC
CASSNGQGETQYF
>-|TRBJ1-2|TRBV5-1|-
TGCGCCAGCAGCTTGGAAGCAGGGACGCGGGGGGGCTACACCTTC
CASSLEAGTRGGYTF
>-|TRBJ1-3|TRBV5-1|once
TGCGCCAGCAGCTTGGACAGGATTGACGGAAACACCATATATTTT
CASSLDRIDGNTIYF
>TRBD1|TRBJ1-1|TRBV7-9|-
TGTGCCAGCCGTGGACAGGCGAACACTGAAGCTTTCTTT
CASRGQANTEAFF
>-|TRBJ1-3|TRBV19|-
TGTGCCAGTAGTACTGAAACAGGCTACTCTGGAAACACCATATATTTT
CASSTETGYSGNTIYF
>-|TRBJ2-7|TRBV9|-
TGTGCCAGCAGCGCAGGACAGTTCAATTACGAGCAGTACTTC
CASSAGQFNYEQYF
>-|TRBJ2-5|TRBV5-1|-
TGCGCCAGCAGCTTGGCGGGCACAGGGTACCAAGAGACCCAGTACTTC
CASSLAGTGYQETQYF
>TRBD2|TRBJ2-7|TRBV7-6|-
TGTGCCAGCAGCTTAGGAACTAGCGGCTCCTACGAGCAGTACTTC
CASSLGTSGSYEQYF
>-|TRBJ2-1|TRBV7-8|-
TGTGCCAGCAGCTTAGGGGATAGCGCCTATCCCTCCTACAATGAGCAGTTCTTC
CASSLGDSAYPSYNEQFF
>-|TRBJ2-1|TRBV29-1|-
TGCAGCGTCGAAGGGTCCCAGGTCGCCTCCTACAATGAGCAGTTCTTC
CSVEGSQVASYNEQFF
>-|TRBJ1-3|TRBV28|-
TGTGCCAGCAGTTCAGGGGCCGGAAACACCATATATTTT
CASSSGAGNTIYF
>-|TRBJ1-1|TRBV5-6|-
TGTGCCAGCAGCTTCACATATGCCCCTGAAGCTTTCTTT
CASSFTYAPEAFF
>-|TRBJ1-1|TRBV18|-
TGTGCCAGCTCACCGACGATATGGGGGCGGGACACTGAAGCTTTCTTT
CASSPTIWGRDTEAFF
>-|TRBJ2-1|TRBV7-3|-
TGTGCCAGCAGCATCCAGGGTGGCAATGAGCAGTTCTTC
CASSIQGGNEQFF
>-|TRBJ2-3|TRBV13|-
TGTGCCAGCAGCTTCTGGCAGTCCACAGATACGCAGTATTTT
CASSFWQSTDTQYF
>TRBD1|TRBJ1-5|TRBV23-1|once
TGCGCCAGCAGTCACTTGGACAGGGGGCTTAGCAATCAGCCCCAGCATTTT
CASSHLDRGLSNQPQHF
>-|TRBJ1-1|TRBV16|-
TGTGCCAGCAGCCAATCCTACGCTGAAGCTTTCTTT
CASSQSYAEAFF
>-|TRBJ2-3|TRBV28|-
TGTGCCAGCAGTCCGCGTGGATCAGGGTATAGGACAGATACGCAGTATTTT
CASSPRGSGYRTDTQYF
>-|TRBJ1-3|TRBV28|-
TGTGCCAGCAGTTTAAGCTCGAGGGGAAACACCATATATTTT
CASSLSSRGNTIYF
>TRBD1|TRBJ1-4|TRBV7-9|-
TGTGCCAGCAGCCCGGGACAGGGGGCGAGAGAAAAACTGTTTTTT
CASSPGQGAREKLFF
>TRBD1|TRBJ2-1|TRBV4-1|-
TGCGCCAGCAGCCAAGATAAGGGGCGACAGGGTTCCTACAATGAGCAGTTCTTC
CASSQDKGRQGSYNEQFF
>TRBD2|TRBJ2-1|TRBV7-6|-
TGTGCCAGCAGCATCCTGACTAGCGGGGGTATCAATGAGCAGTTCTTC
CASSILTSGGINEQFF
>TRBD1|TRBJ2-2|TRBV27|-
TGTGCCAGCAGTTCCGCAGGACAGGGGGCTTACGGGGAGCTGTTTTTT
CASSSAGQGAYGELFF
>-|TRBJ2-3|TRBV5-1|-
TGCGCCAGCAGCCGTACTAGCACAGATACGCAGTATTTT
CASSRTSTDTQYF
>-|TRBJ1-4|TRBV6-5|-
TGTGCCAGCGCCCCCCGGAGCGGTGAAAAACTGTTTTTT
CASAPRSGEKLFF
>-|TRBJ2-1|TRBV10-2|-
TGCGCCAGCAGTGAGTCAGTCCGGACTTATAGCTCCTACAATGAGCAGTTCTTC
CASSESVRTYSSYNEQFF
>TRBD1|TRBJ1-2|TRBV5-4|once
TGTGCCAGCAGCCCCAGACAGGGCCTGGGGGGCTACACCTTC
CASSPRQGLGGYTF
>-|TRBJ1-1|TRBV10-3|-
TGTGCCATCAGTGCTGTCGGGGGGAACACTGAAGCTTTCTTT
CAISAVGGNTEAFF
>-|TRBJ1-4|TRBV7-9|-
TGTGCCAGCAGCCTCACGACGGGGAATGAAAAACTGTTTTTT
CASSLTTGNEKLFF